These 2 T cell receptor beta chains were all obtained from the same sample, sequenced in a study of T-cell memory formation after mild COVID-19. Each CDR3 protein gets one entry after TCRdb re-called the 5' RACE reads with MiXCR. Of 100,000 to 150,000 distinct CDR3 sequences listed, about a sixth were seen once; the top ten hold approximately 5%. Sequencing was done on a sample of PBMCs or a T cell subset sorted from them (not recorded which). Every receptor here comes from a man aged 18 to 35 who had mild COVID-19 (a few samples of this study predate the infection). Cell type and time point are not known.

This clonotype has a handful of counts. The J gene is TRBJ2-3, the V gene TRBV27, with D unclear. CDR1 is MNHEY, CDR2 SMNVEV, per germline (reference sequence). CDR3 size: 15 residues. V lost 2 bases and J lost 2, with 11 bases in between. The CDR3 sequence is CASSLMSENTDTQYF. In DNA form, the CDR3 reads TGTGCCAGCAGTTTAATGTCGGAAAACACAGATACGCAGTATTTT.

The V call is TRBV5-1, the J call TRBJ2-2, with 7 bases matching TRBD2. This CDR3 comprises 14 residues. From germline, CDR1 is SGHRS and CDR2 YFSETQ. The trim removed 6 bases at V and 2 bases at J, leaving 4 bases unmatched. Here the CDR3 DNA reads TGCGCCAGCATGGCTAGCGGTAACACCGGGGAGCTGTTTTTT. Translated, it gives CASMASGNTGELFF.